The sequence of this T cell receptor beta chain was determined in a study of persistence of HIV-infected CD4 T cells. Study summary: Median time on suppressive ART was over six years. Overall study results and limits: The rare CMV-responding cells with HIV-1 proviruses were not separately TCR-sequenced. Antigen-responding cells were enriched for degenerate expanded CDR3beta sequences.

The immunoSEQ assay was version 4, run in survey mode. Clones were read by immunoSEQ multiplex PCR, and TCRdb kept only the in-frame ones, dropping some. The table lists over 35,000 clones, 89% of them singletons. The germline V gene has CDR1 MNHEY and CDR2 SMNVEV (reference sequence). The CDR3 runs to 15 residues. V was clipped by 4 bases and J by 8 bases, with 20 bases between them. On this clone: Its antigen is unknown.

Anti-CD3/anti-CD28 beads served as a nonspecific positive control stimulus. Sorting of responding CD4+ T cells relied on upregulated CD40 ligand together with CD69. CD8+ T cells were removed from PBMCs prior to stimulation. The chain is built from TRBV27 and TRBJ1-2; D is perhaps TRBD1 (5 bases). The sequencing here drew on CD4+ T cells sorted from PBMCs after roughly 18-hour stimulation, taken from a patient who received antiretroviral therapy. This sequence originates from an adult man with HIV who was CMV-seropositive. CDR3 sequence (DNA): TGTGCCAGCAGTTCACATGGGACGCAAAGAAGCGGCTACACCTTC. Amino acids: CASSSHGTQRSGYTF.